A single sample is the source of the 26 T cell receptor beta chains below, sequenced in a study of blood T cell repertoires in COVID-19. Sequencing was performed with immunoSEQ multiplex PCR; in TCRdb, only in-frame clones are kept and a portion is missing. The sample holds hundreds of thousands of clones, about 90% seen once. Input material: PBMCs or T cells enriched from blood (not recorded which). The receptor set was obtained from a man in his forties in a cohort exposed to, infected with or recovered from COVID-19 (not recorded which).

This clone was found once. V is TRBV9 and J is TRBJ2-2; the match to TRBD2 covers 8 bases. V shed 2 bases, J shed 1 base, and the junction held 4 bases outside the gene matches. This CDR3 has 16 amino acids. Germline values: CDR1 SGDLS, CDR2 YYNGEE. For the CDR3, the DNA is TGTGCCAGCAGCGTTTCACTAGCGGAGAACACCGGGGAGCTGTTTTTT. It is translated as CASSVSLAENTGELFF.

The chain recombines TRBV6-5 with TRBJ2-7; 7 bases agree with TRBD1. The CDR3 covers 15 residues. Trimming cost V 1 base and J 2 bases; bases outside gene matches: 5. Per germline, CDR1 MNHEY and CDR2 SVGAGI. The CDR3, as DNA: TGTGCCAGCAGTTACTTCGTCAGGGGGACCTACGAGCAGTACTTC. Translated, it gives CASSYFVRGTYEQYF.

This CDR3 reads CATGLAGGYNEQFF. The DNA for the CDR3 is TGTGCCACCGGACTAGCGGGAGGCTACAATGAGCAGTTCTTC. The rearrangement joins TRBV10-3 to TRBJ2-1, with 14 bases that match TRBD2. The CDR3 is made up of 14 amino acids. V was clipped by 10 bases and J by 3 bases; unmatched bases: 2. Germline V gene lookup returns CDR1 ENHRY and CDR2 SYGVKD.

CDR3 sequence reads: CASSQGRGHNTGELFF. CDR3 DNA sequence: TGCGCCAGCAGCCAAGGGAGAGGGCACAACACCGGGGAGCTGTTTTTT. The rearrangement links TRBV4-1 to TRBJ2-2, with D possibly being TRBD2 (5 bases). CDR1 and CDR2 from the germline V gene are MGHRA and YSYEKL. This CDR3 is 16 amino acids long. The germline V and J ends were trimmed by 1 base and 2 bases, with 11 bases remaining between them.

The chain links TRBV28 to TRBJ2-3, with D possibly matching TRBD2 (6 bases). The CDR3 runs 14 residues. Trimming removed 3 bases from V and 2 bases from J, with 9 bases in between. Looked up from germline, CDR1 is MDHEN and CDR2 is SYDVKM. Written as DNA, the CDR3 is TGTGCCAGCAGTTTTGGAGGGGCCACAGATACGCAGTATTTT. Its protein is CASSFGGATDTQYF.

The chain links TRBV5-4 to TRBJ2-2, with TRBD2 matching over 7 bases. Germline CDR1 SGHNT, CDR2 YYREEE (reference sequence). After removal of 0 bases from V and 3 bases from J, the junction contained 5 bases not matched to a gene. The CDR3 length is 16 residues. CDR3 sequence reads: CASSLASLADTGELFF. CDR3 DNA sequence: TGTGCCAGCAGCTTGGCCTCCCTAGCGGACACCGGGGAGCTGTTTTTT.

The V gene is TRBV3-1 (or the pseudogene TRBV3-2), the J gene TRBJ1-4, with TRBD1 matching 8 bases. Germline CDR1 LGHDT, CDR2 YNNKEL (reference sequence). The CDR3 covers 15 residues. V gave up 2 bases and J gave up 4 bases; unmatched junction bases: 3. In DNA, the CDR3 is TGTGCCAGCAGCCAACGGACAGGGAGTAATGAAAAACTGTTTTTT. It is translated as CASSQRTGSNEKLFF.

The V and J genes are TRBV2 and TRBJ2-4; 12 bases are a match to TRBD1. The CDR3 runs 17 residues. V shed 8 bases and J 2 bases; nucleotides not matched to a gene: 10. Germline values: CDR1 SNHLY, CDR2 FYNNEI. CDR3 loop: CASGDRGRSFSKNIQYF. As DNA, the CDR3 is TGTGCCAGCGGGGACAGGGGGCGATCTTTTTCCAAAAACATTCAGTACTTC.

The genes are TRBV19 and TRBJ1-5, with D maybe TRBD1 (6 bases). CDR3 length: 15 residues. Germline CDR1 and CDR2: LNHDA and SQIVND (reference sequence). Trimming removed 5 bases from V and 2 bases from J, with 13 bases in between. The CDR3 nucleotides read TGTGCCAGTAGTTTGGGGGCGGGTGGCAATCAGCCCCAGCATTTT. This sequence encodes CASSLGAGGNQPQHF.

CDR3 residues: CAWSVGGRTYGYTF. In DNA form, the CDR3 reads TGTGCCTGGAGTGTCGGGGGGCGCACCTATGGCTACACCTTC. The V call is TRBV30, the J call TRBJ1-2, with D tentatively TRBD1 (6 bases). The CDR3 extends over 14 amino acids. V was pared by 0 bases and J by 4 bases, with 12 bases between. Germline V gene sequence: CDR1 GTSNPN, CDR2 SVGIG (reference sequence).

The CDR3 DNA reads TGTGCCAGCAGCTTGGGAGGCAGAAACGAGCAGTACTTC. As protein: CASSLGGRNEQYF. The V and J genes are TRBV5-8 and TRBJ2-7, with unresolved D. Trimming took off 0 bases at V and 5 bases at J, with 9 bases between the two ends. Looked up from germline, CDR1 is SGHTS and CDR2 is YDEGEE. The CDR3 loop spans 13 amino acids.

The V gene is TRBV5-4, the J gene TRBJ2-7, with D hard to call. Germline CDR1 is SGHNT and CDR2 is YYREEE (reference sequence). V was pared by 5 bases and J by 6 bases, with 15 bases between. There are 13 residues in the CDR3. The CDR3 bases are TGTGCCAGCAGTCTGGGCCCTGTCGGCGAGCAGTACTTC. This encodes CASSLGPVGEQYF.

This clone appeared a single time. The same CDR3 is also encoded by other DNA sequences in this sample. The chain recombines TRBV19 with TRBJ1-2; the D gene is possibly TRBD1 (5 bases). Trimming removed 6 bases at V and 0 bases at J, with 11 bases between. Germline loops: CDR1 LNHDA, CDR2 SQIVND (reference sequence). This CDR3 contains 14 residues. The CDR3 sequence is CASSPGGTNYGYTF. The CDR3 DNA follows: TGTGCCAGTAGCCCCGGGGGGACTAACTATGGCTACACCTTC.

The chain recombines TRBV2 with TRBJ1-1, with D possibly matching TRBD1 (5 bases). CDR1 SNHLY and CDR2 FYNNEI come from the germline V gene. Trimming stripped 7 bases from V and 1 base from J, with 10 bases between. The CDR3 totals 13 residues. CDR3 nucleotide sequence: TGTGCCAGCACCCAGACAGCGAACACTGAAGCTTTCTTT. It is translated as CASTQTANTEAFF.

Details on this clone: Germline and junction disagree at one end, which may indicate a read error. V usage is TRBV4-1 and J usage is TRBJ1-6, with 8 bases fitting TRBD1. The germline CDR1 and CDR2 sequences are MGHRA and YSYEKL. This CDR3 spans 15 amino acids. The CDR3 loop reads CASNQGQGDNSPLHF. The CDR3 bases are TGCGCCAGCAACCAAGGACAGGGAGATAATTCACCCCTCCACTTT.

The V call is TRBV7-2, the J call TRBJ2-1; D possibly corresponds to TRBD2 (6 bases). Germline assignment: CDR1 SGHTA and CDR2 FQGNSA. The CDR3 sequence is 13 residues long. Trimming removed 5 bases from V and 3 bases from J, with 8 bases in between. This CDR3 reads CASSLRGYNEQFF. CDR3 in DNA: TGTGCCAGCAGCCTGCGGGGCTACAATGAGCAGTTCTTC.

V gene TRBV27 combines with J gene TRBJ1-2, with 8 bases aligning to TRBD1. Unmatched junction bases numbered 16, after V lost 6 bases and J lost 7 bases. This CDR3 region has 16 residues. Looked up from germline, CDR1 is MNHEY and CDR2 is SMNVEV (reference sequence). The CDR3 DNA reads as TGTGCCAGCAGCCAAATCTACCCAGGGGGCGCAGGTGGCTACACCTTC. Amino acids: CASSQIYPGGAGGYTF.

This chain uses TRBV27 with TRBJ2-1; 7 nucleotides align to TRBD1. V lost 2 bases, J lost 9 bases, and 10 bases stayed unmatched. Germline lookup yields CDR1 MNHEY and CDR2 SMNVEV (reference sequence). CDR3 size: 15 residues. DNA for the CDR3: TGTGCCAGCAGTTTACCCGACAGGGATGACTCTGAGCAGTTCTTC. It translates to CASSLPDRDDSEQFF.

This clone came up once. The chain carries TRBV5-1 and TRBJ2-1; the match to TRBD2 covers 10 bases. Germline CDR1 and CDR2: SGHRS and YFSETQ. The CDR3 contains 17 residues. Trimming took 4 bases from V and 0 from J; bases not matched to a gene: 7. CDR3 sequence: CASSTPGLATSYNEQFF. The CDR3, as DNA: TGCGCCAGCAGCACGCCGGGACTAGCGACCTCCTACAATGAGCAGTTCTTC.

The chain couples TRBV6-5 to TRBJ2-1; tentatively, D is TRBD2 (7 bases). Trimming pared 6 bases from V and 2 bases from J, leaving 14 bases between. The CDR3 consists of 15 residues. Germline V gene lookup returns CDR1 MNHEY and CDR2 SVGAGI. The CDR3 nucleotides read TGTGCCAGCAGAGCATGGGGGGGCACCTACAATGAGCAGTTCTTC. Translated, it gives CASRAWGGTYNEQFF.

The rearrangement joins TRBV30 to TRBJ1-1, with 9 bases aligning to TRBD1. Germline V gives CDR1 GTSNPN, CDR2 SVGIG (reference sequence). V lost 1 base, J lost 4 bases, and 4 bases stayed unmatched. There are 14 residues in the CDR3. DNA of the CDR3: TGTGCCTGGAGTGAGGGACAGGGAGGCACTGAAGCTTTCTTT. The encoded protein is CAWSEGQGGTEAFF.

The V call is TRBV6-5, the J call TRBJ1-6; D not resolved. CDR1 MNHEY and CDR2 SVGAGI come from the germline V gene. The V end was cut by 2 bases, the J end by 6 bases, with 11 bases between. CDR3 length equals 15 residues. This chain's CDR3 is CASSYDGRPNSPLHF. The CDR3 nucleotides read TGTGCCAGCAGTTACGACGGCAGGCCTAATTCACCCCTCCACTTT.

The table lists this clone with a count of one. V usage is TRBV28 and J usage is TRBJ2-5, with 10 bases aligning to TRBD1. The CDR3 sequence is 13 residues long. Trimming took 7 bases from V and 4 from J; bases not matched to a gene: 3. Germline loops: CDR1 MDHEN, CDR2 SYDVKM. The CDR3 sequence is CASTGQGVETQYF. CDR3 nucleotides: TGTGCCAGCACAGGACAGGGGGTAGAGACCCAGTACTTC. Full variable domain (missing parts from reference TRBV28 and TRBJ2-5): DVKVTQSSRYLVKRTGEKVFLECVQDMDHENMFWYRQDPGLGLRLIYFSYDVKMKEKGDIPEGYSVSREKKERFSLILESASTNQTSMYLCASTGQGVETQYFGPGTRLLVL.

The chain has TRBV4-1 and TRBJ1-6; D is undetermined. The CDR3 consists of 15 residues. V was cut by 0 bases and J by 7 bases, with 10 bases left in between. Germline V gene sequence: CDR1 MGHRA, CDR2 YSYEKL. The CDR3 DNA follows: TGCGCCAGCAGCCAAGATAAGACACCAAATTCACCCCTCCACTTT. Encoded protein: CASSQDKTPNSPLHF.

This chain links TRBV4-2 with TRBJ2-3, with TRBD2 matching 8 bases. The CDR3 is 15 residues long. V dropped 1 base and J dropped 3; count of bases not matched to a gene: 3. Per germline, CDR1 LGHNA and CDR2 YNFKEQ. The CDR3 loop reads CASSQAAGGTDTQYF. The DNA of the CDR3 is TGTGCCAGCAGCCAAGCGGCGGGAGGAACAGATACGCAGTATTTT.

The chain employs TRBV14 and TRBJ1-6, with 8 nucleotides matching TRBD1. J gave up 9 bases and V 4 bases, and 8 bases lay outside the gene matches. This CDR3 is built from 15 residues. Germline V lookup: CDR1 SGHDN, CDR2 FVKESK. The CDR3 coding sequence is TGTGCCAGCAGCCGCGGACAGGGCTTAAGTTCACCCCTCCACTTT. It translates to CASSRGQGLSSPLHF.